The 7 T cell receptor beta chains below were found in one sample sequenced in a study of PD-L1 blockade in urothelial cancer. The time point here: pretreatment peripheral blood. TCRdb's copy holds only in-frame clones and misses some; the assay was immunoSEQ multiplex PCR. The table lists about 95,000 clones, roughly 84% of them singletons. This specimen was PBMCs, taken around atezolizumab (anti-PD-L1) treatment. The receptors were gathered from a man between 60 and 70 years old with urothelial cancer.

The CDR3 sequence is CASSPTGYTGELFF. In DNA, the CDR3 is TGTGCCAGCAGCCCGACAGGCTACACCGGGGAGCTGTTTTTT. This chain uses TRBV25-1 with TRBJ2-2; perhaps TRBD1 as D (6 bases). The CDR3 loop spans 14 amino acids. Germline loops: CDR1 MGHDK, CDR2 SYGVNS. V lost 6 bases, J lost 3 bases, and 11 bases lay in between. The entire variable domain, with the rest obtained from reference TRBV25-1 and TRBJ2-2, is as follows: EADIYQTPRYLVIGTGKKITLECSQTMGHDKMYWYQQDPGMELHLIHYSYGVNSTEKGDLSSESTVSRIRTEHFPLTLESARPSHTSQYLCASSPTGYTGELFFGEGSRLTVL.

CDR3: CASSVVGSSYNEQFF. DNA of the CDR3: TGTGCCAGCAGCGTAGTAGGGAGCTCCTACAATGAGCAGTTCTTC. V is TRBV9 and J is TRBJ2-1, with D perhaps TRBD2 (5 bases). CDR3 length equals 15 residues. The V end was cut by 0 bases, the J end by 0 bases, with 7 bases between. Looked up from germline, CDR1 is SGDLS and CDR2 is YYNGEE. Based on the CDR3 plus reference TRBV9 and TRBJ2-1, the full variable domain is DSGVTQTPKHLITATGQRVTLRCSPRSGDLSVYWYQQSLDQGLQFLIQYYNGEERAKGNILERFSAQQFPDLHSELNLSSLELGDSALYFCASSVVGSSYNEQFFGPGTRLTVL.

The V and J genes are TRBV6-6 and TRBJ2-7; 9 bases are shared with TRBD1. The CDR3 is 15 residues long. J lost 5 bases, V lost 10 bases, and 15 bases had no gene match. Germline V gene sequence: CDR1 MNHNY, CDR2 SVGAGI (reference sequence). This CDR3 reads CATMGDLTGGDEQYF. CDR3 DNA sequence: TGTGCCACCATGGGGGATTTGACAGGGGGGGACGAGCAGTACTTC.

CDR3 DNA: TGTGCCAGCAGCTTGGTCGTGGGCAGGGCGAATGAGCAGTTCTTC. It yields the protein CASSLVVGRANEQFF. This rearrangement joins TRBV5-6 to TRBJ2-1; TRBD1 might be the D (5 bases). The CDR3 runs 15 residues. Trimming left V 0 bases short and J 7 bases short, with 14 bases between. Germline V gene sequence: CDR1 SGHDT, CDR2 YYEEEE.

The chain links TRBV19 to TRBJ2-7; possible D gene TRBD1, 6 bases. The CDR3 runs to 13 residues. Trimming removed 8 bases at V and 5 bases at J, with 16 bases between. Germline loops: CDR1 LNHDA, CDR2 SQIVND (reference sequence). CDR3 loop: CASARGPVDEQYF. The CDR3, as DNA: TGTGCCAGTGCCAGGGGTCCGGTTGACGAGCAGTACTTC. The full variable domain, rest sourced from reference TRBV19 and TRBJ2-7, is DGGITQSPKYLFRKEGQNVTLSCEQNLNHDAMYWYRQDPGQGLRLIYYSQIVNDFQKGDIAEGYSVSREKKESFPLTVTSAQKNPTAFYLCASARGPVDEQYFGPGTRLTVT.

The CDR3 region is CASSVLAGWEQYF. CDR3 in DNA: TGTGCCAGCAGCGTACTAGCGGGATGGGAGCAGTACTTC. V usage is TRBV9 and J usage is TRBJ2-7; 9 nucleotides agree with TRBD2. This CDR3 is 13 amino acids long. Germline values: CDR1 SGDLS, CDR2 YYNGEE. V trimming: 1 base; J trimming: 7 bases; junction bases outside the gene matches: 3.

CDR3 DNA sequence: TGTGCCACCAGCGGGAGCGTGAACACTGAAGCTTTCTTT. It yields the protein CATSGSVNTEAFF. This chain joins TRBV15 and TRBJ1-1; no clear D gene. Germline V gene sequence: CDR1 LNHNV, CDR2 YYDKDF (reference sequence). This CDR3 spans 13 amino acids. Deletions cut 5 bases from V and 0 bases from J, with 7 bases between.